Shown below are 4 T cell receptor beta chains from a single sample sequenced in a study of liver allograft versus peripheral blood T cells. Whole-study context: T cell receptor repertoires in transplanted livers were compared with those in recipients' peripheral blood.

TCRdb independently ran MiXCR on the reads; one entry per CDR3 protein. The sample carries some 5,500 distinct CDR3 sequences, more than 13% recorded once. These TCRs come from a human patient who had a liver transplant. The graft donor may be the source of some T cells.

This clonotype was seen only a few times. The genes are TRBV9 and TRBJ2-1, with D maybe TRBD2 (6 bases). The germline V gene encodes CDR1 SGDLS and CDR2 YYNGEE. Trimming pared 0 bases from V and 7 bases from J, leaving 11 bases between. The CDR3 loop spans 14 amino acids. The chain's CDR3 is CASSVAGATNEQFF. The CDR3, as DNA: TGTGCCAGCAGCGTAGCGGGAGCGACAAATGAGCAGTTCTTC.

The sample holds a few counts of this clonotype. The V call is TRBV20-1, the J call TRBJ1-1; 8 bases match TRBD1. The J segment lost 8 bases and the V segment lost 2 bases, leaving 7 bases of the junction unmatched. Germline V gives CDR1 DFQATT, CDR2 SNEGSKA (reference sequence). The length of the CDR3 is 13 residues. The CDR3 protein is CSARPGGAGEAFF. DNA for the CDR3: TGCAGTGCTAGACCAGGGGGCGCCGGGGAAGCTTTCTTT.

This clonotype is termed medium-sized (0.01 to 0.1%). The chain links TRBV6-2 or TRBV6-3 to TRBJ2-7; D gene ambiguous. The V gene's germline CDR1 is MNHEY and CDR2 SVGEGT. V was cut by 7 bases and J by 7 bases, with 20 bases left in between. The CDR3 has 14 residues. The CDR3 loop is CASTLNADLREQYF. The CDR3 region has the DNA TGTGCCAGCACTCTAAACGCCGACCTACGGGAGCAGTACTTC.

There are many counts of this clonotype. In DNA form, the CDR3 reads TGTGCCAGCAGCTTACGTTTGGACACTGAAGCTTTCTTT. It encodes CASSLRLDTEAFF. This chain links TRBV11-3 with TRBJ1-1; D unclear. The CDR3 runs 13 residues. Germline CDR1 reads SGHNT; CDR2 reads YENEEA. Between the trimmed V and J ends, which lost 2 bases and 3 bases, there was a span of 7 bases.